This T cell receptor (beta chain) originates from a study of beta chain features in type 1 diabetes. Study-level findings and limits: VDJ junctions from type 1 diabetes patients carried fewer insertions and larger deletions. Sequencing of cDNA might inflate the share of cells that strongly express TCR.

Comment on this clone: Antigen unknown.

The authors obtained over 95% purity in all sorted populations. Expressed TCRB transcripts were sequenced because the isolated RNA had all been reverse transcribed beforehand. Generated by immunoSEQ multiplex PCR, the TCRdb table keeps only in-frame clones and is missing some. This sample has hundreds of thousands of clones, with roughly 15% found just once. After removal of 1 base from V and 0 bases from J, the junction contained 0 bases not matched to a gene. The length of the CDR3 is 14 residues. Looked up from germline, CDR1 is SGHNT and CDR2 is YYREEE (reference sequence). The sequenced sample consisted of naive CD4+ T cells from blood. The sequence was obtained from a woman in her late teens or twenties in good health. The J gene is TRBJ1-2, the V gene TRBV5-4; 7 nucleotides agree with TRBD1. In DNA, the CDR3 is TGTGCCAGCAGCTTGCAGGGGGCTAACTATGGCTACACCTTC. Translation: CASSLQGANYGYTF.